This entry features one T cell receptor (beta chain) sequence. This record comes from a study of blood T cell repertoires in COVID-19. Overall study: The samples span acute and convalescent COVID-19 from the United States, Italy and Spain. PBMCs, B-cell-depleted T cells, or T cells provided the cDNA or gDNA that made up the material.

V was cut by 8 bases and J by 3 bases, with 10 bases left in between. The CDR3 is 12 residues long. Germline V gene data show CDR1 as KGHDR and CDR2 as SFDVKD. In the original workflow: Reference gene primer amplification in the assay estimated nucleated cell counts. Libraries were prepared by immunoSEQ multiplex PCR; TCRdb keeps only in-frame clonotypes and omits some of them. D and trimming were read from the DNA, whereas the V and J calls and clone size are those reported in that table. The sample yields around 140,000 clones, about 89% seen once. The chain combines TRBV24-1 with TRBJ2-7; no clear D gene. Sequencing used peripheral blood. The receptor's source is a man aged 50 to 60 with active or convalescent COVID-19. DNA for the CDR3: TGTGCCACCAAGAGCAACTACTACGAGCAGTACTTC. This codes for CATKSNYYEQYF.